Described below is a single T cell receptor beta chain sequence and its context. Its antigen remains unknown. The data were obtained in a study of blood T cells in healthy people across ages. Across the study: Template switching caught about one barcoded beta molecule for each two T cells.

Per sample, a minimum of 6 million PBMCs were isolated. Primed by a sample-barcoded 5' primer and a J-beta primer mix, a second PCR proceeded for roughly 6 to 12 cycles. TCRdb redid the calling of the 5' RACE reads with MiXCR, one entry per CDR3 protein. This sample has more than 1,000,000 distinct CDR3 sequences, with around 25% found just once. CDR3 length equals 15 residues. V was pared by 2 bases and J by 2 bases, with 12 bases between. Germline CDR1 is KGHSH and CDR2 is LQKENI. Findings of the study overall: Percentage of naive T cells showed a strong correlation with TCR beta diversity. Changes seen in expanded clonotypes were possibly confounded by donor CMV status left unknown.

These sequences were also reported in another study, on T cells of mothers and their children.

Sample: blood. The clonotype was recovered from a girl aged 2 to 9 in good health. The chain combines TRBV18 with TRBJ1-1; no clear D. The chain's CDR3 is CASSPIEERNTEAFF. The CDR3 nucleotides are TGTGCCAGCTCACCAATCGAGGAGCGAAACACTGAAGCTTTCTTT.